This T cell receptor beta chain was obtained from a study of neurological immune-mediated disorders. This clonotype has a single count. This may stem from a read error, because a much larger clone lies one nucleotide away. TCRdb called the 5' RACE reads again in MiXCR, with one record for every CDR3 protein. There are about 74,000 distinct CDR3 sequences in the sample; approximately 5.2% occur only once, and around 7% lies in the top ten. Germline-derived CDR1 and CDR2 are KGHDR and SFDVKD. The CDR3 runs to 13 residues. V lost 7 bases and J lost 3, with 11 bases in between. The V and J genes are TRBV24-1 and TRBJ1-1; no clear D. The sequenced sample was PBMCs. The receptor comes from a man younger than 35 with multiple sclerosis. CDR3 nucleotides: TGTGCCACCAGAGACGACTTGGACACTGAAGCTTTCTTT. Translation: CATRDDLDTEAFF.